The rows below give T cell receptor beta chains drawn from one sample of a study of blood T cell repertoires in COVID-19. Generated by immunoSEQ multiplex PCR, the TCRdb table keeps only in-frame clones and is missing some. The profile shows tens of thousands of clones, more than 70% of them singletons. The sample consisted of peripheral blood. These receptors originate from a woman older than 75 with acute or convalescent COVID-19. The CDR3 runs from the conserved cysteine through the conserved F or W. A D gene is named only where the DNA matches it firmly. Expanded clones are given a class, and other clones once, few, many or no size at all.

size	V	length	J	D	CDR3	DNA
-	TRBV7-2	16	TRBJ2-1	TRBD2	CASSLVLAGGPHEQFF	TGTGCCAGCAGCTTAGTCCTAGCGGGGGGGCCCCATGAGCAGTTCTTC
-	TRBV19	15	TRBJ2-1	-	CASSIDFSSYNEQFF	TGTGCCAGTAGTATAGATTTCAGCTCCTACAATGAGCAGTTCTTC
once	TRBV2	14	TRBJ1-2	TRBD1	CASSDRGDHYGYTF	TGTGCCAGCAGCGACAGGGGGGACCACTATGGCTACACCTTC
-	TRBV12-3/TRBV12-4	13	TRBJ1-6	-	CASAGSGYSPLHF	TGTGCCAGCGCGGGATCGGGTTATTCACCCCTCCACTTT
-	TRBV4-3	17	TRBJ2-2	-	CASSQRPGARDTGELFF	TGCGCCAGCAGCCAGAGGCCAGGGGCTCGGGACACCGGGGAGCTGTTTTTT
-	TRBV7-2	18	TRBJ2-2	-	CASSAMWTPILNTGELFF	TGTGCCAGCAGCGCCATGTGGACACCTATCTTAAACACCGGGGAGCTGTTTTTT
-	TRBV7-2	13	TRBJ1-1	-	CASSSSGTTEAFF	TGTGCCAGCAGCTCCTCCGGGACTACTGAAGCTTTCTTT
-	TRBV7-2	14	TRBJ2-5	TRBD1	CASSLDRVQETQYF	TGTGCCAGCAGCCTAGACAGGGTCCAAGAGACCCAGTACTTC
-	TRBV9	15	TRBJ1-3	-	CASSVNPGERNTIYF	TGTGCCAGCAGCGTGAATCCGGGTGAGAGAAACACCATATATTTT
-	TRBV15	15	TRBJ2-5	-	CATSRGEGGQETQYF	TGTGCCACCAGCAGAGGGGAGGGGGGGCAAGAGACCCAGTACTTC
-	TRBV30	13	TRBJ1-1	TRBD1	CAWSDRGLTEAFF	TGTGCCTGGTCTGACAGGGGGCTTACTGAAGCTTTCTTT
once	TRBV25-1	13	TRBJ1-4	-	CASRIEGHEKLFF	TGTGCCAGCAGGATCGAAGGACACGAAAAACTGTTTTTT
-	TRBV6-5	15	TRBJ1-2	TRBD1	CASSYSTGGVDGYTF	TGTGCCAGCAGTTACTCGACAGGGGGGGTAGATGGCTACACCTTC
once	TRBV4-2	17	TRBJ2-1	-	CASSQAQLDVPYNEQFF	TGTGCCAGCAGCCAAGCACAACTAGACGTTCCTTACAATGAGCAGTTCTTC
once	TRBV6-5	15	TRBJ1-5	TRBD1	CASSPRGQGDQPQHF	TGTGCCAGCAGCCCCAGGGGGCAGGGGGATCAGCCCCAGCATTTT
-	TRBV12-3/TRBV12-4	13	TRBJ2-5	-	CASSGGRQETQYF	TGTGCCAGCAGCGGGGGACGGCAAGAGACCCAGTACTTC
-	TRBV3-1/TRBV3-2	14	TRBJ1-1	TRBD1	CASSPWDRGQLAFF	TGTGCCAGCAGCCCTTGGGACAGGGGGCAATTAGCTTTCTTT
-	TRBV24-1	18	TRBJ2-1	TRBD2	CATSDPGASGRTYNEQFF	TGTGCCACCAGTGACCCTGGGGCTAGCGGAAGGACCTACAATGAGCAGTTCTTC